This TCR beta chain was profiled in a study of regulatory T cells in long-lasting Graves disease. For this clonotype: Its specificity is unknown.

Overall study results and limits: TRBV28, TRBJ1-2 and TRBJ2-5 emerged as the favored segments in persistent disease.

HTBI primers from iRepertoire and Arm-PCR of CDR3 regions yielded the TCR beta libraries. TCRdb ran MiXCR on the multiplex PCR reads and lists one entry per CDR3 protein. The data show more than 300,000 distinct CDR3 sequences, with roughly 20% seen just once and around a quarter held by the top ten. The time point is: persistent/refractory GD, antithyroid drugs over 5 years with positive TRAb. Researchers made the TCR library from RNA that was extracted from PBMCs. This CDR3 spans 15 amino acids. The germline gives CDR1 LGHDT, CDR2 YNNKEL (reference sequence). J lost 4 bases, V lost 4 bases, and 9 bases had no gene match.

This material consisted of peripheral blood mononuclear cells (PBMCs), taken when the disease was refractory, from a patient treated with antithyroid drugs. This receptor was identified in a middle-aged woman with Graves disease. The chain has TRBV3-1 and TRBJ1-1; 7 bases align to TRBD1. CDR3 sequence: CASSLGTAKATEAFF. CDR3 DNA sequence: TGTGCCAGCAGCCTCGGGACAGCCAAGGCCACTGAAGCTTTCTTT.